This T cell receptor beta chain was observed in a study of early T cells in non-severe SARS-CoV-2 infection. For the study at large: Bulk RNA isolated from unsorted whole blood underwent sequencing; chains were not paired.

As part of library construction, unique molecular identifiers were attached to individual cDNA molecules. TCRdb re-analysed the 5' RACE reads in MiXCR, keeping a single row per CDR3 protein. The sample records roughly 54,000 distinct CDR3 sequences, roughly 13% being singletons. In germline, CDR1 is SGHKS, CDR2 YYEKEE (reference sequence). With V trimmed by 0 bases and J by 0 bases, 3 bases remained unmatched. The CDR3 has 15 amino acids. Study-wide results and caveats: The matching step, a VDJdb search, favored anti-spike CD8 responses and missed private and CD4 specificities.

This clonotype was seen a handful of times. Its antigen is unidentified. The sequenced sample consisted of whole blood. The receptor's source is an adult who was a healthcare worker with PCR-confirmed SARS-CoV-2 infection or an uninfected control (not recorded which). V gene TRBV5-5 combines with J gene TRBJ2-7, with 7 bases identical to TRBD1. CDR3 residues: CASSLAGQSSYEQYF. The CDR3 nucleotides are TGTGCCAGCAGCTTGGCGGGACAGAGCTCCTACGAGCAGTACTTC.